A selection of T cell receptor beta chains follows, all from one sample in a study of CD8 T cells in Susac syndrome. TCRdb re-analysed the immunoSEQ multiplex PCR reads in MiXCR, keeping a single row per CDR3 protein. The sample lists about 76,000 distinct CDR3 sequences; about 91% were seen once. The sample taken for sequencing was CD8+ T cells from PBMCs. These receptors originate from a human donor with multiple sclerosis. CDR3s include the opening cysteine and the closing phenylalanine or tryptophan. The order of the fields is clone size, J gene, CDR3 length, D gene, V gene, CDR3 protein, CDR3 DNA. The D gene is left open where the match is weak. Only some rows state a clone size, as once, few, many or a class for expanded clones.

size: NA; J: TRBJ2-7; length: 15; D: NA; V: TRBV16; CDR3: CASSQFVGVLHEQYF; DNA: TGTGCCAGCAGCCAATTTGTCGGGGTCCTCCACGAGCAGTACTTC
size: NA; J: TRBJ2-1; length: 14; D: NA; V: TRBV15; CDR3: CAASREIRAHEQFF; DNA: TGTGCCGCCAGCAGAGAAATCAGGGCCCATGAGCAGTTCTTC
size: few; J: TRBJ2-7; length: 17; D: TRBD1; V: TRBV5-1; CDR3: CASSYLPGQDALYEQYF; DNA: TGCGCCAGCAGCTACCTACCCGGACAGGACGCCCTCTACGAGCAGTACTTC
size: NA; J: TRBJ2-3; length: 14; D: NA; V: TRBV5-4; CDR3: CASSPRDFTDTQYF; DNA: TGTGCCAGCAGCCCTCGGGACTTCACAGATACGCAGTATTTT
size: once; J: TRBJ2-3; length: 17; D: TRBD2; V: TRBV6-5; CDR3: CASSYSTSAYYTDTQYF; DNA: TGTGCCAGCAGTTACTCGACTAGCGCCTATTACACAGATACGCAGTATTTT
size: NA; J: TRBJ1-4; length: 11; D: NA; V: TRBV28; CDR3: CASSVVEKLFF; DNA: TGTGCCAGCAGTGTCGTGGAAAAACTGTTTTTT
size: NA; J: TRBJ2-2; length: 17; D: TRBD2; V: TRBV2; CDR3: CASSTGTSGGGFGELFF; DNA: TGTGCCAGCAGTACCGGGACTAGCGGGGGAGGATTCGGGGAGCTGTTTTTT
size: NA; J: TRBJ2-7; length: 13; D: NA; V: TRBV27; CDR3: CASSLQGGTEQYF; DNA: TGTGCCAGCAGTTTGCAGGGAGGTACCGAGCAGTACTTC
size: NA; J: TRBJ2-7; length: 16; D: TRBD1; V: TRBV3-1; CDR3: CASSQSTGQASYEQYF; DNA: TGTGCCAGCAGCCAGTCGACGGGACAGGCATCCTACGAGCAGTACTTC
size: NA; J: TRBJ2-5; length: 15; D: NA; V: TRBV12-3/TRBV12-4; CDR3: CASSLGGVRLETQYF; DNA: TGTGCCAGCAGTTTAGGGGGGGTTCGGCTCGAGACCCAGTACTTC
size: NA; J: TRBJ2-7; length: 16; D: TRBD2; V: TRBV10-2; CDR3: CASSESKAGGSYEQYF; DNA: TGCGCCAGCAGTGAGTCTAAAGCGGGAGGATCCTACGAGCAGTACTTC
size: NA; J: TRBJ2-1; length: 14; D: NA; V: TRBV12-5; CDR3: CASHGDTLSDEQFF; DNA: TGTGCTAGTCATGGAGACACCCTAAGCGATGAGCAGTTCTTC
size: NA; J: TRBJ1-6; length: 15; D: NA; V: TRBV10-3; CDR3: CAISESEGESSPLHF; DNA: TGTGCCATCAGTGAGTCGGAGGGAGAGAGTTCACCCCTCCACTTT